These T cell receptor beta chains were read from a single sample in a study of T cell repertoires in cytomegalovirus infection. TCRdb reanalysed the reads using MiXCR and keeps one entry per CDR3 protein. Altogether 150,000 to 200,000 distinct CDR3 sequences are present, roughly a fifth being singletons, with the ten largest covering 2.5% to 3%. Input material: PBMCs. These receptors were collected from a human donor in good health (CMV status not recorded). Some clones in this sample may be carry-over from other donors' samples. Each CDR3 is given with its conserved first and last residue. The order of the fields is J gene, clone size, V gene, D gene, CDR3 DNA, CDR3 protein. The D gene is left open where the match is weak. Clone size is given for some rows only: seen once, a few or many times, or a class if the clone is expanded.

TRBJ2-2 | few | TRBV7-2 | TRBD1 | TGTGCCAGCAGCTTAACAGGGGGCTTAGGCGGGGAGCTGTTTTTT | CASSLTGGLGGELFF
TRBJ2-3 | . | TRBV6-8 | TRBD2 | TGTGCCAGCAGAGGATATAGCGGGATTGGCACAGATACGCAGTATTTT | CASRGYSGIGTDTQYF
TRBJ2-3 | few | TRBV9 | TRBD2 | TGTGCCAGCAGCGTAGGGACTAGCGGGAGGATTACAGATACGCAGTATTTT | CASSVGTSGRITDTQYF
TRBJ1-2 | . | TRBV28 | . | TGTGCCAGCAGTTTACCAGGGGTTATCCTCTATGGCTACACCTTC | CASSLPGVILYGYTF
TRBJ1-6 | . | TRBV6-6 | . | TGTGCCAGCAATCGGGAAGTGGGTTCACCCCTCCACTTT | CASNREVGSPLHF
TRBJ2-7 | many | TRBV28 | . | TGTGCCAGCAGTGTCTCTTTGGGGACCTACGAGCAGTACTTC | CASSVSLGTYEQYF
TRBJ1-1 | . | TRBV5-1 | . | TGCGCCAGCAGCCCCGGAGGGCAGCCTGAAGCTTTCTTT | CASSPGGQPEAFF
TRBJ2-1 | many | TRBV7-6 | . | TGTGCCAGCAGCTTAGGTGGGGAGTCCTACAATGAGCAGTTCTTC | CASSLGGESYNEQFF
TRBJ2-3 | few | TRBV30 | . | TGTGCCTGGAGTGTACAAGACACAGATACGCAGTATTTT | CAWSVQDTDTQYF
TRBJ2-5 | many | TRBV2 | TRBD1 | TGTGCCAGCAGGGATGGCGGGACAGGGGAAATCCAGTACTTC | CASRDGGTGEIQYF
TRBJ1-5 | many | TRBV6-2/TRBV6-3 | . | TGTGCCAGCAGTTACAGTTCAGGGGCGACTAATCAGCCCCAGCATTTT | CASSYSSGATNQPQHF
TRBJ2-1 | . | TRBV28 | . | TGTGCCAGCAGTCCTACTACGGAGCAGTTCTTC | CASSPTTEQFF
TRBJ2-2 | . | TRBV5-4 | TRBD1 | TGTGCCAGCAGCTGGGACAGGCCCTCTGAGGAGCTGTTTTTT | CASSWDRPSEELFF
TRBJ1-2 | many | TRBV7-2 | . | TGTGCCAGCAGCTTAGTACCAGGGGATGGCTACACCTTC | CASSLVPGDGYTF
TRBJ1-1 | . | TRBV28 | . | TGTGCCAGCAGCTCCCTCGTGAGTGAAGCTTTCTTT | CASSSLVSEAFF
TRBJ2-3 | many | TRBV12-3/TRBV12-4 | . | TGTGCCAGCAGCCCGACCCATCCAGTGTTGGATACGCAGTATTTT | CASSPTHPVLDTQYF
TRBJ2-7 | few | TRBV5-1 | TRBD1 | TGCGCCAGCAGCTATGGAGCCCCCTTCCGGGACAGGGCCTACGAGCAGTACTTC | CASSYGAPFRDRAYEQYF
TRBJ2-7 | many | TRBV12-3/TRBV12-4 | TRBD2 | TGTGCCAGCAGTTTAAGTCGGGAGGGGTCCCCTTGGAAGCAGTACTTC | CASSLSREGSPWKQYF
TRBJ2-1 | few | TRBV27 | . | TGTGCCAGCAGCCCCATCGCGAATGAGCAGTTCTTC | CASSPIANEQFF
TRBJ1-5 | many | TRBV7-8 | TRBD1 | TGTGCCAGCAGCTTTGGGACAGCGTCCAATCAGCCCCAGCATTTT | CASSFGTASNQPQHF
TRBJ2-7 | . | TRBV19 | . | TGTGCCAGTAGTCCGGGACGGATCTACGAGCAGTACTTC | CASSPGRIYEQYF
TRBJ1-2 | few | TRBV20-1 | TRBD1 | TGCAGTGCTCCCCGGGACAGCAACGTCTATGGCTACACCTTC | CSAPRDSNVYGYTF
TRBJ1-1 | . | TRBV14 | . | TGTGCCAGCAGCCACAGTCCCGGGACGGGGAACACTGAAGCTTTCTTT | CASSHSPGTGNTEAFF
TRBJ2-3 | many | TRBV7-2 | TRBD2 | TGTGCCAGCAGCTTAGCTTCTAGCGGGAGACATACGCAGTATTTT | CASSLASSGRHTQYF
TRBJ2-2 | . | TRBV5-3 | TRBD2 | TGTGCCAGCAGCAACTGGGACTACAACACCGGGGAGCTGTTTTTT | CASSNWDYNTGELFF
TRBJ2-7 | many | TRBV7-9 | TRBD2 | TGTGCCAGCAGCATACGACTAGCGGGGGACTCCTACGAGCAGTACTTC | CASSIRLAGDSYEQYF
TRBJ1-5 | . | TRBV6-5 | . | TGTGCCAGCAGCCGGGGAATCGGTCAGCCCCAGCATTTT | CASSRGIGQPQHF
TRBJ2-3 | many | TRBV7-2 | . | TGTGCCAGCAGCCCCGACGCCAGCACAGATACGCAGTATTTT | CASSPDASTDTQYF
TRBJ1-2 | many | TRBV7-2 | . | TGTGCCAGCAGCTTAGGGACATCAGAGGGAAGTAACTATGGCTACACCTTC | CASSLGTSEGSNYGYTF
TRBJ2-6 | many | TRBV7-2 | . | TGTGCCAGCAGCCCCCAGGGCTCTGGGGCCAACGTCCTGACTTTC | CASSPQGSGANVLTF
TRBJ2-7 | . | TRBV11-3 | . | TGTGCCAGCAGCTTAGACTCAGAGACCACGGAGCAGTACTTC | CASSLDSETTEQYF